This TCR beta chain appears in the sequencing data of a study of T cells in Graves' hyperthyroidism and ophthalmopathy. Study-wide findings and caveats: Ophthalmopathy got predicted by the model a median approximately 6 months before its onset.

A remark on this clonotype: The antigen is not known.

CDR3 length: 15 residues. Trimming left V 0 bases short and J 3 bases short, with 12 bases between. CDR1 and CDR2 from the germline V gene are MNHNS and SASEGT. RNA transcripts provided the source from which TCR beta CDR3 regions were amplified. The TCR CDR3 was amplified in a first-round RT-PCR using the HTBI primer set. MiXCR was run by TCRdb on the multiplex PCR reads, yielding one entry per CDR3 protein. This sample yields a few hundred thousand distinct CDR3 sequences, of which 20% are seen a single time; 26% belongs to the top ten. The sample consisted of blood. V and J are TRBV6-1 and TRBJ2-7; D remains ambiguous. The receptor was derived from a man younger than 35 with Graves' hyperthyroidism. CDR3 DNA sequence: TGTGCCAGCAGTGAAGCACCACAGCCCTTCTACGAGCAGTACTTC. As protein: CASSEAPQPFYEQYF.